The rows below give T cell receptor beta chains drawn from one sample of a study of CD8 T cells in Susac syndrome. TCRdb re-analysed the immunoSEQ multiplex PCR reads in MiXCR, keeping a single row per CDR3 protein. The data hold under 200,000 distinct CDR3 sequences, with more than 90% observed a single time. The specimen sequenced was CD4+ T cells from PBMCs. The source is a human donor in good health. Each CDR3 is given with its conserved first and last residue. A D gene is named only where the DNA matches it firmly. Not all rows give a size; the values are once, few, many and, for expanded clones, a class.

CDR3 length,D gene,clone size,J gene,V gene,CDR3 DNA,CDR3 protein
17,TRBD2,-,TRBJ2-3,TRBV24-1,TGTGCCACCAGTGACCACCCTACTAGCGCTCGCACAGATACGCAGTATTTT,CATSDHPTSARTDTQYF
15,TRBD1,-,TRBJ1-4,TRBV5-8,TGTGCCAGCAGCTCCTACAGGGGACAGAATGAAAAACTGTTTTTT,CASSSYRGQNEKLFF
16,TRBD1,-,TRBJ2-7,TRBV7-6,TGTGCCAGCAGCTCCCTGACAGGGGCAAAGGTCTACGAGCAGTACTTC,CASSSLTGAKVYEQYF
16,TRBD2,once,TRBJ2-1,TRBV24-1,TGTGCCACCAGTGACCCACTAGTTCGGGGGGTCAATGAGCAGTTCTTC,CATSDPLVRGVNEQFF
12,-,-,TRBJ2-1,TRBV12-3/TRBV12-4,TGTGCCAGCAGGGGCGGGGACAATGAGCAGTTCTTC,CASRGGDNEQFF
13,TRBD1,-,TRBJ2-7,TRBV18,TGTGCCAGCTCACCTGACAGGGGCCACGAGCAGTACTTC,CASSPDRGHEQYF
15,-,-,TRBJ2-3,TRBV7-2,TGTGCCAGCAGCTTAATGACGGCCCGCACAGATACGCAGTATTTT,CASSLMTARTDTQYF
13,-,-,TRBJ2-7,TRBV7-2,TGTGCCAGCAGCTACTACAGGGAGGACGAGCAGTACTTC,CASSYYREDEQYF
12,TRBD1,-,TRBJ1-2,TRBV6-2/TRBV6-3,TGTGCCAGCATTTCAACAGGGGGTGGCTACACCTTC,CASISTGGGYTF
13,-,-,TRBJ2-3,TRBV3-1,TGTGCCAGCAGCCGAGCCAGAGGGGGTACGCAGTATTTT,CASSRARGGTQYF
11,-,-,TRBJ2-5,TRBV30,TGTGCCTGGACTGTACAAGAGACCCAGTACTTC,CAWTVQETQYF
15,-,-,TRBJ2-2,TRBV30,TGTGCCTGGAGTGTCTCCAGCGGGTGGACCGGGGAGCTGTTTTTT,CAWSVSSGWTGELFF
13,TRBD1,once,TRBJ1-6,TRBV29-1,TGCAGCGTTTTGCCCCAGGGGGCGAGGACCCTCCACTTT,CSVLPQGARTLHF
14,TRBD2,-,TRBJ2-3,TRBV6-2/TRBV6-3,TGTGCCAGCGGACCGGGGACTAGCGGAGATACGCAGTATTTT,CASGPGTSGDTQYF
11,-,-,TRBJ2-3,TRBV6-2/TRBV6-3,TGTGCCAGCCGACGAACAGATACGCAGTATTTT,CASRRTDTQYF
14,TRBD1,-,TRBJ2-7,TRBV20-1,TGCAGTGCTACCCCCGGGACAGGAAACTACGAGCAGTACTTC,CSATPGTGNYEQYF
16,TRBD1,-,TRBJ2-4,TRBV5-1,TGCGCCAGCAGCTTGGGCGGGACAGGGCGGACGGACATTCAGTACTTC,CASSLGGTGRTDIQYF
15,-,-,TRBJ1-5,TRBV2,TGTGCCAGCAGTGAACAGGTACGGAGTAATCAACCCCAGCATTTT,CASSEQVRSNQPQHF
14,TRBD1,once,TRBJ1-5,TRBV29-1,TGCAGCGTTAGGACAGGGAACTCCAATCAGCCCCAGCATTTT,CSVRTGNSNQPQHF
12,-,-,TRBJ1-1,TRBV20-1,TGCAGTGCTAGCCCTTCGAACACTGAAGCTTTCTTT,CSASPSNTEAFF
14,-,-,TRBJ1-1,TRBV12-3/TRBV12-4,TGTGCCAGCACCCCGGGACAACTGAACACTGAAGCTTTCTTT,CASTPGQLNTEAFF
15,-,-,TRBJ2-7,TRBV7-6,TGTGCCAGCAGCCCGACGAGGGGAAATCCTTCCGAGCAGTACTTC,CASSPTRGNPSEQYF
11,-,-,TRBJ2-3,TRBV20-1,TGCAGTGCTGTGGCCTACGATACGCAGTATTTT,CSAVAYDTQYF
13,TRBD1,-,TRBJ1-3,TRBV20-1,TGCAGTGCTGTAGGACAGGGGCGGTACACCATATATTTT,CSAVGQGRYTIYF
14,-,once,TRBJ2-1,TRBV4-3,TGCGCCAGCAGCCAGGTAGACAGCTCAAATGAGCAGTTCTTC,CASSQVDSSNEQFF
16,-,-,TRBJ2-5,TRBV9,TGTGCCAGCAGCCACCCCCCGAGGGGGGGCGAAGAGACCCAGTACTTC,CASSHPPRGGEETQYF
13,-,once,TRBJ1-2,TRBV7-2,TGTGCCAGCAGCCGGGGACGGACGGATGGCTACACCTTC,CASSRGRTDGYTF
14,-,-,TRBJ2-7,TRBV4-3,TGCGCCAGCAGCCAATATGGGGACGCCTACGAGCAGTACTTC,CASSQYGDAYEQYF
13,-,-,TRBJ2-5,TRBV29-1,TGCAGCGTCCGCCCTGTTCTCGGGGAGACCCAGTACTTC,CSVRPVLGETQYF
14,-,-,TRBJ2-7,TRBV20-1,TGCAGTGCACTTACCGGGACACAACCCTACGAGCAGTACTTC,CSALTGTQPYEQYF
13,-,-,TRBJ1-2,TRBV29-1,TGCAGCGTCTATCAGCGTCGGGGGGCTGGCTACACCTTC,CSVYQRRGAGYTF
13,TRBD1,once,TRBJ1-4,TRBV29-1,TGCAGCGTCGAGACAGGGGGCAATGAAAAACTGTTTTTT,CSVETGGNEKLFF
16,-,once,TRBJ2-4,TRBV9,TGTGCCAGCAGCGATTCCCGGGGACTAGCCAAAAACATTCAGTACTTC,CASSDSRGLAKNIQYF
14,-,-,TRBJ1-2,TRBV2,TGTGCCAGCAGTAAAGGGTGGAGGGCCCTTGGCTACACCTTC,CASSKGWRALGYTF
15,-,-,TRBJ2-1,TRBV7-8,TGTGCCAGCAGCCAACTGGCTCGCTCCTACAATGAGCAGTTCTTC,CASSQLARSYNEQFF
13,-,-,TRBJ2-5,TRBV10-3,TGTGCCATCAGTGAGTCAGAGGGAGAGACCCAGTACTTC,CAISESEGETQYF
14,-,-,TRBJ2-1,TRBV12-3/TRBV12-4,TGTGCCAGCAGTTCGTCGACAGTCTACAATGAGCAGTTCTTC,CASSSSTVYNEQFF
14,-,-,TRBJ1-5,TRBV29-1,TGCAGCGTTGCTACCGCTGATAGCAATCAGCCCCAGCATTTT,CSVATADSNQPQHF
14,-,-,TRBJ2-1,TRBV2,TGTGCCAGCAGTGAGGAGAGCTCCTACAATGAGCAGTTCTTC,CASSEESSYNEQFF
18,TRBD1,-,TRBJ2-1,TRBV12-3/TRBV12-4,TGTGCCAGCAGTTTAAAGGGTGGGGGACAGGGACCCTCCAATGAGCAGTTCTTC,CASSLKGGGQGPSNEQFF